This passage covers 11 T cell receptor beta chains from one sample sequenced in a study of neurological immune-mediated disorders. TCRdb ran MiXCR on the 5' RACE reads and lists one entry per CDR3 protein. The data hold roughly 38,000 distinct CDR3 sequences, with roughly 7% observed a single time. The source material was PBMCs. The receptors come from a woman aged 35 to 49 in good health.

This clonotype was counted ten times or more. The genes are TRBV7-2 and TRBJ2-5; D unclear. Germline V lookup: CDR1 SGHTA, CDR2 FQGNSA. The CDR3 contains 14 residues. Trimming removed 1 base at V and 5 bases at J, with 11 bases between. Written as DNA, the CDR3 is TGTGCCAGCAGCTTAGATGGGAACGCTGAGACCCAGTACTTC. Protein sequence: CASSLDGNAETQYF.

This clonotype occurred many times. The J gene is TRBJ2-3, the V gene TRBV15, with unresolved D. The CDR3 totals 14 residues. With 0 bases removed from V and 2 bases from J, the gap between germline ends came to 6 bases. Germline assignment: CDR1 LNHNV and CDR2 YYDKDF (reference sequence). CDR3 region: CATSREYITDTQYF. CDR3 sequence (DNA): TGTGCCACCAGCAGAGAATATATCACAGATACGCAGTATTTT.

This clonotype has at least ten counts. CDR3 protein: CAISEPTQGVGLYEQYV. In DNA form, the CDR3 reads TGTGCCATCAGTGAGCCGACACAGGGAGTGGGGTTATACGAGCAGTACGTC. V is TRBV10-3 and J is TRBJ2-7; possibly TRBD1 for D (6 bases). From germline, CDR1 is ENHRY and CDR2 SYGVKD. The length of the CDR3 is 17 residues. V was cut by 2 bases and J by 4 bases, with 21 bases left in between.

This clonotype was seen repeatedly, ten times or more. The chain employs TRBV20-1 and TRBJ1-5; the match to TRBD1 covers 10 bases. CDR1 DFQATT and CDR2 SNEGSKA come from the germline V gene (reference sequence). J lost 7 bases, V lost 0 bases, and 6 bases had no gene match. CDR3 size: 15 residues. Here the CDR3 DNA reads TGCAGTGCTAGAGACCCGGACAGGGGGAAGCAGCCCCAGCATTTT. It codes for CSARDPDRGKQPQHF.

This clonotype was picked up many times. The V and J genes are TRBV28 and TRBJ2-7; 8 nucleotides align to TRBD2. This CDR3 has 13 amino acids. Germline loops: CDR1 MDHEN, CDR2 SYDVKM. With 8 bases clipped from V and 1 base from J, the junction kept 4 bases outside the gene matches. The CDR3 sequence: CASGGGRSYEQYF. CDR3 DNA sequence: TGTGCCAGCGGCGGGGGGAGGTCCTACGAGCAGTACTTC.

This clonotype was observed many times. The V gene is TRBV6-5, the J gene TRBJ1-5; 10 bases match TRBD1. V dropped 4 bases and J dropped 1; count of bases not matched to a gene: 1. This CDR3 has 15 amino acids. Germline-derived CDR1 and CDR2 are MNHEY and SVGAGI. The CDR3 DNA is TGTGCCAGCAGTTCGGACAGGGGGAGCAATCAGCCCCAGCATTTT. Residues: CASSSDRGSNQPQHF.

Ten or more counts support this clonotype. The J gene is TRBJ2-3, the V gene TRBV5-1, with a tentative D call TRBD1 (5 bases). The CDR3 has 14 amino acids. Trimming removed 4 bases from V and 0 bases from J, with 9 bases in between. Germline V gene lookup returns CDR1 SGHRS and CDR2 YFSETQ. CDR3 sequence reads: CASSTGHSTDTQYF. For the CDR3, the DNA is TGCGCCAGCAGCACCGGACATAGCACAGATACGCAGTATTTT.

At least ten counts were recorded for this clonotype. This chain connects TRBV6-5 to TRBJ2-1; no firm D call. V shed 2 bases and J shed 0 bases, with 5 bases lying between them. The CDR3 extends over 14 amino acids. Germline assignment: CDR1 MNHEY and CDR2 SVGAGI. The CDR3 is CASSYMDSYNEQFF. CDR3 DNA: TGTGCCAGCAGTTACATGGACTCCTACAATGAGCAGTTCTTC.

This clonotype has ten or more counts. The chain recombines TRBV3-1 with TRBJ1-5; D remains unclear. Germline CDR1 is LGHDT and CDR2 is YNNKEL (reference sequence). Trimming removed 1 base from V and 6 bases from J, with 7 bases in between. The length of the CDR3 is 13 residues. This CDR3 reads CASSQGGSQPQHF. DNA of the CDR3: TGTGCCAGCAGCCAAGGGGGAAGTCAGCCCCAGCATTTT.

At least ten counts were recorded for this clonotype. The CDR3 coding sequence is TGCAGCGTTAAAAAAAACCGGGACAGGGATATGAACACTGAAGCTTTCTTT. This codes for CSVKKNRDRDMNTEAFF. The chain couples TRBV29-1 to TRBJ1-1; 9 nucleotides align to TRBD1. CDR1 is SQVTM and CDR2 is ANQGSEA in the germline V gene. The CDR3 has 17 residues. V was clipped by 5 bases and J by 0 bases; unmatched bases: 13.

This clonotype was recorded many times. This chain uses TRBV5-1 with TRBJ1-1; D remains unclear. Trimming removed 2 bases at V and 1 base at J, with 3 bases between. The CDR3 contains 12 residues. The V gene's germline CDR1 is SGHRS and CDR2 YFSETQ. CDR3 residues: CASSFKNTEAFF. The CDR3, as DNA: TGCGCCAGCAGCTTTAAGAACACTGAAGCTTTCTTT.